This TCR beta chain was recorded in a study of T cell clonality in common variable immunodeficiency. This clone has ten or more counts. The germline gene is not matched at one end of the junction; a read error may be the cause. The CDR3 end falls 3 residues outside the read, so it is completed with the germline J gene. Data came from immunoSEQ multiplex PCR; TCRdb stores just in-frame clones and leaves some out. The sample includes around 50,000 clones, none of them occurring once. In germline, CDR1 is DFQATT, CDR2 SNEGSKA (reference sequence). This CDR3 spans 17 amino acids. What was sequenced was peripheral blood mononuclear cells. V is TRBV20-1 and J is TRBJ2-3, with 15 nucleotides matching TRBD2. The TCR originated in a person aged 18 to 69 in good health. The part of the CDR3 DNA that was read is TGCAGTACTAGAGATTGGGGACTAGCGGGGGGCGCAGATACG. Amino acids: CSTRDWGLAGGADT. In full, the CDR3 is CSTRDWGLAGGADTQYF.